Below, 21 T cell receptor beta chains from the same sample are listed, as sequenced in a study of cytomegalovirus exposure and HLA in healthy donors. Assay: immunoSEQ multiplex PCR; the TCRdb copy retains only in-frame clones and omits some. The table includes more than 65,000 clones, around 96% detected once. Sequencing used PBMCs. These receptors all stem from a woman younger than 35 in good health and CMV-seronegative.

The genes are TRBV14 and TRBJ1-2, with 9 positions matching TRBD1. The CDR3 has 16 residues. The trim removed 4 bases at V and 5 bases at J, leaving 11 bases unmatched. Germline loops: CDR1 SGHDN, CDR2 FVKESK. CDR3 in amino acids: CASSLSGTGIGYGYTF. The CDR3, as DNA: TGTGCCAGCAGCCTCTCCGGGACAGGGATCGGGTATGGCTACACCTTC.

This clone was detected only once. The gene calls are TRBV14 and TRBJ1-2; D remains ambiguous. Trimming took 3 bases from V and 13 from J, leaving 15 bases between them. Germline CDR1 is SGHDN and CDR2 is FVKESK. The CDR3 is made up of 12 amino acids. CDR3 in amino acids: CASSQVQGTGTF. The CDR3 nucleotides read TGTGCCAGCAGCCAGGTCCAAGGCACGGGCACCTTC. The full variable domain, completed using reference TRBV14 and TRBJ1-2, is EAGVTQFPSHSVIEKGQTVTLRCDPISGHDNLYWYRRVMGKEIKFLLHFVKESKQDESGMPNNRFLAERTGGTYSTLKVQPAELEDSGVYFCASSQVQGTGTFGSGTRLTVV.

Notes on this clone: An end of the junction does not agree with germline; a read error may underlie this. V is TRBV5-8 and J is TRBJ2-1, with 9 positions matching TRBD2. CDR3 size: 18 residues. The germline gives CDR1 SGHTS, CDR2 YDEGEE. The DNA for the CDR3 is TGTGCCAGCAGAACCGCAGGGCCTAGCGGGATCATGGGGGTTTTTACGGTCTTC. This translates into CASRTAGPSGIMGVFTVF.

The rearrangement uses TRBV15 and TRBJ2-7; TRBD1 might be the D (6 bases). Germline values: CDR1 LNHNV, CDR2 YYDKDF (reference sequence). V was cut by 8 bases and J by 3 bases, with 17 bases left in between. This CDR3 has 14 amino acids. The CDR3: CATGSGVSYYEQYF. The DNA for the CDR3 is TGTGCCACCGGATCAGGGGTTAGCTACTACGAGCAGTACTTC.

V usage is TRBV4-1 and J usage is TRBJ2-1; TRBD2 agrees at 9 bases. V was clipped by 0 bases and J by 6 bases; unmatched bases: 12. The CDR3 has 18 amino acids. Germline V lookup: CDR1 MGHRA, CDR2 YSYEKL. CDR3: CASSQDSASGAEGNEQFF. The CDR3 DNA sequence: TGCGCCAGCAGCCAAGATAGTGCTAGCGGGGCAGAGGGCAATGAGCAGTTCTTC.

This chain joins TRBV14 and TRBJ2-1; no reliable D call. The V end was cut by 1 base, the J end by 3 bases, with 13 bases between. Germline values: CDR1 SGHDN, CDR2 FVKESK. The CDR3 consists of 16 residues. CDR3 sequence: CASSQGPQNYYNEQFF. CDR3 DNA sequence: TGTGCCAGCAGCCAAGGTCCTCAGAACTACTACAATGAGCAGTTCTTC. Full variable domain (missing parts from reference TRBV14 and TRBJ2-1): EAGVTQFPSHSVIEKGQTVTLRCDPISGHDNLYWYRRVMGKEIKFLLHFVKESKQDESGMPNNRFLAERTGGTYSTLKVQPAELEDSGVYFCASSQGPQNYYNEQFFGPGTRLTVL.

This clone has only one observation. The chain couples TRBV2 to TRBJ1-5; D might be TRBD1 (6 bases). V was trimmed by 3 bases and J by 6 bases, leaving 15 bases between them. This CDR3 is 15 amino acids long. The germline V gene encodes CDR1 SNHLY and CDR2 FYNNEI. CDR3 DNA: TGTGCCAGCAGTGATTACAGGGCTGTGGGTCAGCCCCAGCATTTT. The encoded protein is CASSDYRAVGQPQHF.

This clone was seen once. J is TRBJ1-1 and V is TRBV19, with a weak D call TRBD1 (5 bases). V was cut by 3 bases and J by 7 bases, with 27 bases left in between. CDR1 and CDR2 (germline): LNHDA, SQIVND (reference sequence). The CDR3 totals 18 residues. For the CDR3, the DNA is TGTGCCAGTAGTATTTCGGGGGGTGGATACTCTGGGCTTTTTGAAGCTTTCTTT. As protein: CASSISGGGYSGLFEAFF.

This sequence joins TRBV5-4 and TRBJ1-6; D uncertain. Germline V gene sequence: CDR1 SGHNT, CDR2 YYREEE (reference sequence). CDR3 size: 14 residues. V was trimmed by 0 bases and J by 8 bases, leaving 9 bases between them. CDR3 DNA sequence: TGTGCCAGCAGCTTGGGGGCAACCGATTCACCCCTCCACTTT. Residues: CASSLGATDSPLHF.

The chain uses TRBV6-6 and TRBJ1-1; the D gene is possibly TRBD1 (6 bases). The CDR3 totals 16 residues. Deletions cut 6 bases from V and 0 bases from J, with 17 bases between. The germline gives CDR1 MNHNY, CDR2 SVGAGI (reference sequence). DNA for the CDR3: TGTGCCAGCAGCAAAGGGGGGGCGAACATGAACACTGAAGCTTTCTTT. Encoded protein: CASSKGGANMNTEAFF.

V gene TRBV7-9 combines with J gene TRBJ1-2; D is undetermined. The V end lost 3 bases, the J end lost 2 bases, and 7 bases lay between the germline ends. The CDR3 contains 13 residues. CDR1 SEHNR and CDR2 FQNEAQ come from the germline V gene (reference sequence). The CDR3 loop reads CASSLEGNYGYTF. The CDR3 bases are TGTGCCAGCAGCTTGGAGGGAAACTATGGCTACACCTTC.

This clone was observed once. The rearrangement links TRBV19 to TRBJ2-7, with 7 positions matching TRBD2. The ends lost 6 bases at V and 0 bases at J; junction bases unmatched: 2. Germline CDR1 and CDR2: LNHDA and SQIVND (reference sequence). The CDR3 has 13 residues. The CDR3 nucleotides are TGTGCCAGTAGGCGGGGGATCTCCTACGAGCAGTACTTC. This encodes CASRRGISYEQYF.

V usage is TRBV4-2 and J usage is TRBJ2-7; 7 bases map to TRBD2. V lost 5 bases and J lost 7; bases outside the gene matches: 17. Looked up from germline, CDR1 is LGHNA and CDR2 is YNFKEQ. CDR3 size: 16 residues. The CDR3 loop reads CASSSGAGGGPEEQYF. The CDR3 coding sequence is TGTGCCAGCAGCTCCGGTGCCGGGGGAGGGCCAGAAGAGCAGTACTTC.

CDR3 loop: CASSSSTGDGNEQFF. The CDR3 DNA reads as TGTGCCAGCAGCTCCAGTACGGGAGACGGGAATGAGCAGTTCTTC. This chain links TRBV9 with TRBJ2-1; D is perhaps TRBD2 (6 bases). Deletions cut 4 bases from V and 7 bases from J, with 18 bases between. Looked up from germline, CDR1 is SGDLS and CDR2 is YYNGEE. CDR3 length equals 15 residues.

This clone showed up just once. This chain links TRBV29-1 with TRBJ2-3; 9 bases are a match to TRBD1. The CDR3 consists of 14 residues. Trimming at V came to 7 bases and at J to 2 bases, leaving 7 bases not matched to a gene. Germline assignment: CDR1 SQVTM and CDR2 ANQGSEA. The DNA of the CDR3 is TGCAGCGAGGACAGGGGTACGTTCACAGATACGCAGTATTTT. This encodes CSEDRGTFTDTQYF.

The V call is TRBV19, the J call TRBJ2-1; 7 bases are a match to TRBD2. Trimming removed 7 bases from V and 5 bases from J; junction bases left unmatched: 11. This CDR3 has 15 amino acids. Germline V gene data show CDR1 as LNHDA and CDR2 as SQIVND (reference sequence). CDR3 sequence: CASIKAAAGNNEQFF. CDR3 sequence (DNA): TGTGCCAGTATTAAAGCTGCAGCGGGAAACAATGAGCAGTTCTTC.

The chain's CDR3 is CAIRGDSSGANVLTF. The DNA of the CDR3 is TGTGCCATCAGGGGGGACAGCTCTGGGGCCAACGTCCTGACTTTC. The chain carries TRBV10-3 and TRBJ2-6, with TRBD1 matching over 7 bases. The CDR3 is 15 amino acids. Per the germline V gene, CDR1 is ENHRY and CDR2 is SYGVKD. J lost 0 bases, V lost 6 bases, and 2 bases had no gene match.

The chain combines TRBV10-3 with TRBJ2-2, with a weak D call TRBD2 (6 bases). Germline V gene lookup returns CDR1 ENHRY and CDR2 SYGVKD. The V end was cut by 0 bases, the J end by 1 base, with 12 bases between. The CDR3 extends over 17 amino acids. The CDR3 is CAISESKGLRNTGELFF. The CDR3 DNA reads TGTGCCATCAGTGAGTCGAAGGGACTCCGGAACACCGGGGAGCTGTTTTTT.

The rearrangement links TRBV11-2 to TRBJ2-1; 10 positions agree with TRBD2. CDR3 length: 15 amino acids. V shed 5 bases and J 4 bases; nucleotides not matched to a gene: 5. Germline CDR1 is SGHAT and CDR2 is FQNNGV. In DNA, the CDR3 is TGTGCCAGCAGCAGCCTAGCGGGAGTATACAATGAGCAGTTCTTC. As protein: CASSSLAGVYNEQFF.

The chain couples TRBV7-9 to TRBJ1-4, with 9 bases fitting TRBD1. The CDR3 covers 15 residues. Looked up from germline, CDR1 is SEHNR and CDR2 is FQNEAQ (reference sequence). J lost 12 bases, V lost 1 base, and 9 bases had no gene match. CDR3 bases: TGTGCCAGCAGCTTAGGGTATCTAGGACAGGGGCAACTGTTTTTT. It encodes CASSLGYLGQGQLFF.

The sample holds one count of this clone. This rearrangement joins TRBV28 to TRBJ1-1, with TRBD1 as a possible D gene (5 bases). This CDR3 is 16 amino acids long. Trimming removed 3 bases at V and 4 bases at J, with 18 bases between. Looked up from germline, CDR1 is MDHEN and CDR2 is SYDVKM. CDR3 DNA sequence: TGTGCCAGCAGTTTCGTCACAGGTTCGGCCAGCACTGAAGCTTTCTTT. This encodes CASSFVTGSASTEAFF.